This TCR beta chain appears in the sequencing data of a study of CD8+ T cells in alopecia areata. The CDR3 runs 16 residues. The V gene's germline CDR1 is SGHNT and CDR2 YYREEE (reference sequence). V shed 2 bases, J shed 1 base, and the junction held 5 bases outside the gene matches. In the case of this clone: Antigen: not known.

Extraction and reverse transcription of RNA yielded cDNA as the sequencing template. Libraries were prepared by immunoSEQ multiplex PCR; TCRdb keeps only in-frame clonotypes and omits some of them. The sample contains some 150,000 clones, 45% to 65% of which appear only once. General study findings and limits: Higher clonality was seen in lesional scalp than in normal scalp, especially in alopecia totalis/universalis.

The sample's treatment: oral pan-JAK inhibitor, 5-10 mg twice daily. Investigators sorted PBMCs to obtain both CD4+ and CD8+ T cells. The material sequenced was CD8+ T cells sorted from blood, taken at week 4, from a patient treated with tofacitinib. The sequence was collected from a human donor with alopecia areata. J is TRBJ2-2 and V is TRBV5-4; 7 bases agree with TRBD1. CDR3 region: CASSLKGALNTGELFF. The DNA of the CDR3 is TGTGCCAGCAGCTTAAAGGGGGCATTGAACACCGGGGAGCTGTTTTTT.